This entry is about one T cell receptor beta chain. Its antigen target is currently unknown. The record has no base qualities; no much larger clone is one base away. Trimming leaves V shorter by 3 bases and J shorter by 0 bases, with the junction holding 13 bases beyond the gene matches. From a lookup of the germline V gene, CDR1 and CDR2 are MGHRA and YSYEKL. Spanning cysteine to phenylalanine, the CDR3 consists of 19 amino acids. Only the CDR3 DNA stays, 57 bases, in frame from base 1. This specimen comes from a study of blood T cell repertoires in COVID-19 (dated by TCRdb to 2019 to 2021). Study-level background: The collaborator samples originated in the United States, Italy and Spain and spanned the acute and convalescent phases of COVID-19. The sample metadata nearly always contained a de-identified subject ID, COVID-19 status, age in years and sex. HLA class I and class II types, where available, came from metadata supplied by the sample provider rather than from assay-based typing. The repertoires were released in a freely available public database meant as a resource for research on the immune response to SARS-CoV-2. The dataset comprised deeply sampled blood TCRbeta repertoires from subjects exposed to, actively infected with, or recovered from COVID-19. The prospective study material was composed of cDNA or gDNA derived from T cells, B-cell-depleted T cells, or PBMCs. Samples came from the ongoing ImmuneRACE study (first 160 participants) plus 1,254 subjects from 6 global collaborators.

What the authors observed across the whole study: How much clinical and demographic metadata was included differed by source and by participant, and the metadata was provided uncurated.

The immunoSEQ Assay, a bias-controlled multiplex PCR, was used to amplify TCRbeta CDR3 regions from genomic DNA. In the original analysis: Within the assay, amplification of reference gene primers was used to estimate how many nucleated cells each sample contained. To quantify the absolute abundance of each unique TCRbeta CDR3 rearrangement, sequence reads were collapsed and filtered. For each sample, productive Simpson clonality was calculated as the square root of Simpson's diversity index across productive rearrangements. The table comes from immuneACCESS by way of TCRdb, which keeps in-frame sequences with V and J called. Part of the clones is missing from these tables; in studies checked, under half for an unresolved V gene and the rest for unknown reasons. V and J calls and clone size are copied from that table; D and trimming were computed from the DNA. The sample has under 150,000 clones on record, approximately 85% of them singletons. 3% to 3.5% of the sample is held by the ten biggest clonotypes.

Each collaborating institution followed its own protocols to collect whole blood in K2EDTA tubes. For TCRbeta analysis, collaborators shipped samples as frozen whole blood, isolated PBMCs, or DNA extracted from either of those sample types. This chain joins TRBV4-1 to TRBJ2-5; TRBD2 agrees with 10 junctional bases. Material for sequencing was peripheral blood. This TCR was sampled from a man aged 35-49 years with acute or convalescent COVID-19. This receptor carries the CDR3 CASSQRGSGGGKYQETQYF. The DNA is TGCGCCAGCAGCCAGCGGGGAAGCGGGGGGGGAAAGTACCAAGAGACCCAGTACTTC.